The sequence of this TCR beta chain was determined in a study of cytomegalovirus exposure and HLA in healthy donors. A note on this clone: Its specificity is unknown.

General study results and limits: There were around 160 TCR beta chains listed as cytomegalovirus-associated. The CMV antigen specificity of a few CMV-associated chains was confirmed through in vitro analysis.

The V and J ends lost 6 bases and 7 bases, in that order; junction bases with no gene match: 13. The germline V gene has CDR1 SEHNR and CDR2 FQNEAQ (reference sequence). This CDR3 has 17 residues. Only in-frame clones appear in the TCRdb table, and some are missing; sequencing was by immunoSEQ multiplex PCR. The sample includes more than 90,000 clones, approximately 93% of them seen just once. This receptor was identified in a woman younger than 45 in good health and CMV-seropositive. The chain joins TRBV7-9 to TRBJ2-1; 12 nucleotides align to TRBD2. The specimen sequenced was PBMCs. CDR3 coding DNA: TGTGCCAGCAGGACCTCCCTGGGACTAGCGGGTTCGAATGAGCAGTTCTTC. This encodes CASRTSLGLAGSNEQFF.